This T cell receptor (beta chain) originates from a study of T cell repertoires in cytomegalovirus infection. Overall study context: CMV epitopes in the study were HLA-C-restricted (recently identified) and HLA-B-restricted (well studied). It was the public TCR beta signatures that indicated both CMV infection and matching HLA type. The study, taken as a whole, reports: The ex vivo response was dominated by HLA-C-restricted CMV-specific TCR beta clonotypes. Cumulative public TCR beta family frequency identified carriers of CMV plus the relevant HLA.

Trimming removed 5 bases at V and 1 base at J, with 12 bases between. The germline V gene encodes CDR1 SGHTA and CDR2 FQGTGA. This CDR3 is 16 amino acids long. Only a few counts were recorded for this clonotype. Antigen specificity is unknown. TCRdb re-derived calls from the reads in MiXCR, one entry per CDR3 protein. Among approximately 730,000 distinct CDR3 sequences, 29% were seen once, and the ten largest hold around 13%. The J gene is TRBJ2-6, the V gene TRBV7-3; the D gene is possibly TRBD1 (6 bases). The sample consisted of cultured CD8+ T cells from PBMCs, taken from culture after CMV antigen stimulation. The TCR sequence derives from a human donor in good health (CMV status not recorded). Some clones in this sample may be carry-over from other donors' samples. The CDR3 is CASSARGFSGANVLTF. The CDR3 DNA is TGTGCCAGCAGCGCTAGGGGGTTTTCTGGGGCCAACGTCCTGACTTTC.